This T cell receptor (beta chain) is drawn from a study of tumor-infiltrating lymphocytes in primary liver carcinoma. Study-wide points: Appearing in all five tumor regions was true of only about 7-24% of top clones. Lesser overlap characterized tumor-adjacent and tumor-blood pairs relative to tumor region pairs.

Reverse transcription of 500 ng total RNA with a constant-region primer produced TCR beta cDNA. Libraries of TCR beta came from three nested multiplex PCR rounds with slightly modified ARM-PCR. TCRdb reanalysed the multiplex PCR reads using MiXCR and keeps one entry per CDR3 protein. The sample has around 120,000 distinct CDR3 sequences; around two thirds are singletons. A remark on this clonotype: What it recognizes is unknown. Sequence at one end of the junction differs from germline and may be a read error.

Co-extracted RNA and DNA came from roughly 20-30 mg of unsorted bulk tissue. Subjects presented with primary liver carcinoma managed by surgical resection. None of the patients had received treatment, and all had chronic HBV infection. This receptor was taken from a woman aged 55-70 years with primary liver carcinoma and hepatitis B virus infection. The sequencing input was liver tumor tissue from sampling region 1. Noted subset: tumor region T1, superior pole.

As DNA, the CDR3 is TGTTCCAGCAGCTTATTCGCGGGACAGGGAACAACTAATGAAAAACTGTTTTTT. The encoded protein is CSSSLFAGQGTTNEKLFF. The chain uses TRBV7-9 and TRBJ1-4, with TRBD1 matching over 9 bases. Germline CDR1 is SEHNR and CDR2 is FQNEAQ (reference sequence). The CDR3 is 18 residues long.